This T cell receptor beta chain was captured in a study of blood T cell repertoires in COVID-19. Overall study context: The United States, Italy and Spain provided the acute and convalescent COVID-19 samples. In each case, the material was cDNA or gDNA derived from T cells, B-cell-depleted T cells, or PBMCs.

How the authors handled the data: Reference gene primer amplification gave estimated nucleated cell counts. Only in-frame clones appear in the TCRdb table, and some are missing; sequencing was by immunoSEQ multiplex PCR. D and trimming come from the DNA, and the V and J calls and clone size come from that table. The sample lists 100,000 to 150,000 clones, roughly 87% occurring once. Germline CDR1 MDHEN, CDR2 SYDVKM. The CDR3 extends over 12 amino acids. Unmatched junction bases numbered 2, after V lost 6 bases and J lost 5 bases. The TCR sequence derives from a man older than 75 with active or convalescent COVID-19. Sequenced sample: peripheral blood. The chain is built from TRBV28 and TRBJ1-2, with 8 bases lining up with TRBD1. CDR3 sequence: CASRTGGYGYTF. CDR3 bases: TGTGCCAGCAGAACAGGGGGGTATGGCTACACCTTC.